This section outlines one TCR beta chain sequence together with its context. TCRdb keeps only in-frame clones here, not all; method: immunoSEQ multiplex PCR. Here the sample spans around 190,000 clones, approximately 85% being singletons. The sample belongs to a study of blood T cell repertoires in COVID-19. V shed 1 base, J shed 10 bases, and the junction held 23 bases outside the gene matches. Germline V gene data show CDR1 as MGHRA and CDR2 as YSYEKL. This CDR3 region has 19 residues. Living in 24 US areas, the participants were between roughly 18 and 90 years of age. This clonotype was obtained from a man in his forties with acute COVID-19. This chain links TRBV4-1 with TRBJ1-2; 8 positions match TRBD1. What was sequenced was PBMCs or T cells enriched from blood (not recorded which). Written as DNA, the CDR3 is TGCGCCAGCAGCCAAGTTGAAGGGTACGGACAGGGCCCTCACGCGCACTACACCTTC. It is translated as CASSQVEGYGQGPHAHYTF.